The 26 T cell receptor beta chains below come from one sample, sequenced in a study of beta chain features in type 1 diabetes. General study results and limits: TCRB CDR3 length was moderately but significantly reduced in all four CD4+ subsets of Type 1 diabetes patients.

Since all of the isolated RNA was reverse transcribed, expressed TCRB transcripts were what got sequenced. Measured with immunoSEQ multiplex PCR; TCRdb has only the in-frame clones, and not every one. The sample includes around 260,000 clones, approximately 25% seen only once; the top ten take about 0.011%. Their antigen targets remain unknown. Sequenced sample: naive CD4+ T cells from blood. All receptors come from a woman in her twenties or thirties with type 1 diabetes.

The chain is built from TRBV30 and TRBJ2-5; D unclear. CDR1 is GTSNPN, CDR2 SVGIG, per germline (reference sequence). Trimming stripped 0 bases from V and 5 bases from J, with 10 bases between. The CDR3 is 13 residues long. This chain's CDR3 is CAWSVLVGETQYF. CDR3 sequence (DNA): TGTGCCTGGAGTGTCTTGGTTGGCGAGACCCAGTACTTC.

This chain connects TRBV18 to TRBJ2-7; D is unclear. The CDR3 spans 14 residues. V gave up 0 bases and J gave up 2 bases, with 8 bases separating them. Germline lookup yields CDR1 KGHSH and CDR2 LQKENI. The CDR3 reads CASSPPGGPYEQYF. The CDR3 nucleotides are TGTGCCAGCTCACCACCGGGTGGGCCCTACGAGCAGTACTTC.

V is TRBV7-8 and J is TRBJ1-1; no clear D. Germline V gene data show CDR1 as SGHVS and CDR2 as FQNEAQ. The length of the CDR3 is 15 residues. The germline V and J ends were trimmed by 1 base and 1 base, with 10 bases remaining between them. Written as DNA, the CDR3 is TGTGCCAGCAGCTTAGTGGAGGGTTCGAACACTGAAGCTTTCTTT. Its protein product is CASSLVEGSNTEAFF.

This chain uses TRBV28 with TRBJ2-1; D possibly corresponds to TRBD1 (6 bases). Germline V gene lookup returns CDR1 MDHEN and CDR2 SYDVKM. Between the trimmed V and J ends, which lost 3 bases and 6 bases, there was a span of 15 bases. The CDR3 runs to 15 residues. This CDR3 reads CASSLSTGILNEQFF. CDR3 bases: TGTGCCAGCAGTTTGTCAACAGGGATCCTCAATGAGCAGTTCTTC.

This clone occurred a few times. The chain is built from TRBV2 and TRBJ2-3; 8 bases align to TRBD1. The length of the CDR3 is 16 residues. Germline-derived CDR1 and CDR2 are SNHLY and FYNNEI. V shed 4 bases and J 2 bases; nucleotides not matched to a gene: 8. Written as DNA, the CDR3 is TGTGCCAGCAGTGTCAGCAACAGGGGGTACACAGATACGCAGTATTTT. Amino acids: CASSVSNRGYTDTQYF.

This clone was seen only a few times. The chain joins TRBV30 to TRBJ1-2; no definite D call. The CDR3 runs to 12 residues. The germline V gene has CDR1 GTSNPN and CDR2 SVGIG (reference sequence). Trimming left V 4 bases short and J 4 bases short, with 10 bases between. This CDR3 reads CAWNEGPYGYTF. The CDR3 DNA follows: TGTGCCTGGAACGAGGGCCCCTATGGCTACACCTTC.

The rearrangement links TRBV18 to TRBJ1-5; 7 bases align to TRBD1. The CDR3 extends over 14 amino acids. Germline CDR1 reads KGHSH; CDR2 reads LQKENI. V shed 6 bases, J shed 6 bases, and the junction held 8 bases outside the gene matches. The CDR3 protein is CASSRQGAGQPQHF. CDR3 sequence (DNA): TGTGCCAGCTCGCGACAGGGCGCGGGTCAGCCCCAGCATTTT.

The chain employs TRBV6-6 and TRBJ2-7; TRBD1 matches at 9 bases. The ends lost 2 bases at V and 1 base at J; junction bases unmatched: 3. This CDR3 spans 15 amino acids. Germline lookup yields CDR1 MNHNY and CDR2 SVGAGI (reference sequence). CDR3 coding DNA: TGTGCCAGCAGTTACGAGGGACAGGGTTCCTACGAGCAGTACTTC. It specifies CASSYEGQGSYEQYF.

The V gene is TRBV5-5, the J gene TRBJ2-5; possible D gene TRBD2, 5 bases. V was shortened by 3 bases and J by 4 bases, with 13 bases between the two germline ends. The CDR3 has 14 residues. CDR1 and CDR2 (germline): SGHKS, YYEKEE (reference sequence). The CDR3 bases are TGTGCCAGCAGCTGGACGAGGGCCCGAGAGACCCAGTACTTC. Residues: CASSWTRARETQYF.

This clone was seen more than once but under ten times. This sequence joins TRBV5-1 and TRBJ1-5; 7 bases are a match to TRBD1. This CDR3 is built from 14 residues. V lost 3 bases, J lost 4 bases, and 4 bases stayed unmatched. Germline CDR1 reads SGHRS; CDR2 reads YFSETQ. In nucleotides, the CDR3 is TGCGCCAGCAGCTCGGGACAGCCAAATCAGCCCCAGCATTTT. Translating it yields CASSSGQPNQPQHF.

The CDR3 bases are TGTGCCAGCTCACCAACCGTCTACGAGACCCAGTACTTC. Translation gives CASSPTVYETQYF. The chain joins TRBV18 to TRBJ2-5, with D unclear. V was pared by 2 bases and J by 5 bases, with 9 bases between. In germline, CDR1 is KGHSH, CDR2 LQKENI. The CDR3 is 13 residues long.

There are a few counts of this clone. For the CDR3, the DNA is TGTGCCAGCAGCCGAACCGGGACTAGCGGCAATGAGCAGTTCTTC. It translates to CASSRTGTSGNEQFF. V gene TRBV7-3 combines with J gene TRBJ2-1; 11 bases align to TRBD2. After removal of 5 bases from V and 6 bases from J, the junction contained 6 bases not matched to a gene. Germline loops: CDR1 SGHTA, CDR2 FQGTGA. The CDR3 sequence is 15 residues long.

DNA of the CDR3: TGTGCCTGGAGTCCGAGACTAGCCTTTATCACCGGGGAGCTGTTTTTT. Translation: CAWSPRLAFITGELFF. V usage is TRBV30 and J usage is TRBJ2-2, with 7 bases lining up with TRBD2. This CDR3 is built from 16 residues. The ends lost 2 bases at V and 4 bases at J; junction bases unmatched: 10. Germline V lookup: CDR1 GTSNPN, CDR2 SVGIG (reference sequence).

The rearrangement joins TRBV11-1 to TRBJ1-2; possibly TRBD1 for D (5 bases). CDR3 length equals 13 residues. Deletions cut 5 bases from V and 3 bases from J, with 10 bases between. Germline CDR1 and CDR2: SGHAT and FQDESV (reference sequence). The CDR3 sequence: CASSPQDHYGYTF. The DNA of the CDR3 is TGTGCCAGCAGCCCACAGGACCACTATGGCTACACCTTC.

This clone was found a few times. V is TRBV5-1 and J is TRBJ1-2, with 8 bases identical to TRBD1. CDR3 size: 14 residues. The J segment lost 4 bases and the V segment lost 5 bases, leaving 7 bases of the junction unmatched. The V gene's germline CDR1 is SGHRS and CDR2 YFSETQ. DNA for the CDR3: TGCGCCAGCAGATCCGGACAGGGCGGCTATGGCTACACCTTC. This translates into CASRSGQGGYGYTF.

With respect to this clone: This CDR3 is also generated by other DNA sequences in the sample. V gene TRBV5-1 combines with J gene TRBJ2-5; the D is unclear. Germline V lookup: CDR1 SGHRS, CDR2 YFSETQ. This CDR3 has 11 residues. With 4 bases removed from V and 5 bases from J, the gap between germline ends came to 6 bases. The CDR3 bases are TGCGCCAGCAGCCTCCGGGAGACCCAGTACTTC. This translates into CASSLRETQYF.

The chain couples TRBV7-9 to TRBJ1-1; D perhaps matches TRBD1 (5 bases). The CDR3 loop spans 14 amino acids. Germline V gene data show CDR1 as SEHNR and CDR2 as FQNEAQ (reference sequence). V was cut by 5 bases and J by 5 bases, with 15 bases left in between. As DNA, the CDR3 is TGTGCCAGCAGCCCCCGGGGGGATGGAACTGAAGCTTTCTTT. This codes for CASSPRGDGTEAFF.

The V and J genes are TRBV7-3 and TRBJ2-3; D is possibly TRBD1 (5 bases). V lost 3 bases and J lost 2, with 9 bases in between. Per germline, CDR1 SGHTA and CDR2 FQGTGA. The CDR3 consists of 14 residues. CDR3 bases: TGTGCCAGCAGCTTTCGACAGATCACAGATACGCAGTATTTT. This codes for CASSFRQITDTQYF.

CDR3 residues: CASSVRTGQETQYF. In DNA form, the CDR3 reads TGTGCCAGCAGCGTTCGGACTGGTCAAGAGACCCAGTACTTC. This chain joins TRBV9 and TRBJ2-5; TRBD2 is a possible D gene (5 bases). Germline-derived CDR1 and CDR2 are SGDLS and YYNGEE. The V end was cut by 2 bases, the J end by 2 bases, with 10 bases between. The CDR3 extends over 14 amino acids.

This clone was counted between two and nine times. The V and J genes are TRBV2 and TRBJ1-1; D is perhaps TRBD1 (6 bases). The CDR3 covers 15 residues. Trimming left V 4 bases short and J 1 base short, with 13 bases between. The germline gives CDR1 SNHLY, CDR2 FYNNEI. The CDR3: CASSAEQGGNTEAFF. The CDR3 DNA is TGTGCCAGCAGTGCGGAACAGGGCGGGAACACTGAAGCTTTCTTT.

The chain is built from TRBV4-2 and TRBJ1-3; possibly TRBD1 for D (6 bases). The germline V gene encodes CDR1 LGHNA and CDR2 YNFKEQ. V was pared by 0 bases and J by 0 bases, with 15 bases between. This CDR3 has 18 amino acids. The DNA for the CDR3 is TGTGCCAGCAGCCAAGAAGCGGACAGTGTTTACTCTGGAAACACCATATATTTT. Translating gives CASSQEADSVYSGNTIYF.

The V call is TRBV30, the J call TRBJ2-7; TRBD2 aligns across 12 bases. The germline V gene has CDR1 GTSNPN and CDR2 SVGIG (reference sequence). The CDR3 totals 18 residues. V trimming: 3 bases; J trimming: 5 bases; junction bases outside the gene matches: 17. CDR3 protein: CAWSDSLSRLAGVDEQYF. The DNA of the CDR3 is TGTGCCTGGAGCGATAGCTTGAGCCGACTAGCGGGAGTTGACGAGCAGTACTTC.

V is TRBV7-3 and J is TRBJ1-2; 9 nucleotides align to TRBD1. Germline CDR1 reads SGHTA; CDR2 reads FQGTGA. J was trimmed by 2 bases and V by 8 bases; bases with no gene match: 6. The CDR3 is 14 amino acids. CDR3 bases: TGTGCCAGCGGAGCGGGACAGGGAAACTATGGCTACACCTTC. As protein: CASGAGQGNYGYTF.

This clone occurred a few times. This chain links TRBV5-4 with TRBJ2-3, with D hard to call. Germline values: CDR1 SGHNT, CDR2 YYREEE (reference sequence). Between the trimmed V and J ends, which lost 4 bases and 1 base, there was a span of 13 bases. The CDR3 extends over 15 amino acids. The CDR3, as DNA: TGTGCCAGCAGCAGCAGAAAAGAGGGCACAGATACGCAGTATTTT. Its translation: CASSSRKEGTDTQYF.

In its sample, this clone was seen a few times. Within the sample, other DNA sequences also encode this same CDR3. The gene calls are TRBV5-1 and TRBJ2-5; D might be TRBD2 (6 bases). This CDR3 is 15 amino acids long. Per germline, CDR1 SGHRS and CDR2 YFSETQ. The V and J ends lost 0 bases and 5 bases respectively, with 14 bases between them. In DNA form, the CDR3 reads TGCGCCAGCAGCTTGGCAGGGCAAGGAGGGGAGACCCAGTACTTC. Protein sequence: CASSLAGQGGETQYF.

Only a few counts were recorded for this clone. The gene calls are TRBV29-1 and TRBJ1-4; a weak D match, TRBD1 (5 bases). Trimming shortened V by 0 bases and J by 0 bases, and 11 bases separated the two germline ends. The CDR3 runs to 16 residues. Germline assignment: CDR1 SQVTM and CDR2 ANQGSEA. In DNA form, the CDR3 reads TGCAGCGTTGAAGATCTCGGGGGTCCAACTAATGAAAAACTGTTTTTT. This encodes CSVEDLGGPTNEKLFF.